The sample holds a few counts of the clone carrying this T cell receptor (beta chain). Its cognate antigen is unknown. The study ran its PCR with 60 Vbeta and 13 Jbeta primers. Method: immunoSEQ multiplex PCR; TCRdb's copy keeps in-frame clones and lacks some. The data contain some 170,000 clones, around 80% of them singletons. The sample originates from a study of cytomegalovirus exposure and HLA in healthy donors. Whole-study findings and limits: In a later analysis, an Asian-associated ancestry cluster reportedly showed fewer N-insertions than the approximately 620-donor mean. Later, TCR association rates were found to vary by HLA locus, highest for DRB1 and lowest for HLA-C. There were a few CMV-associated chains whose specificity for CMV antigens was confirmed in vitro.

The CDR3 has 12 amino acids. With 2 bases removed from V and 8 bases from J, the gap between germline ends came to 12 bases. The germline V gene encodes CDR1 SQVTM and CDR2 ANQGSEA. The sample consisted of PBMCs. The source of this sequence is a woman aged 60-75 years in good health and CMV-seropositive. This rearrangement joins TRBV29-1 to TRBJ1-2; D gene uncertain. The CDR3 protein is CSVEREFRGYTF. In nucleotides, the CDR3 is TGCAGCGTTGAAAGGGAGTTTAGGGGCTACACCTTC.